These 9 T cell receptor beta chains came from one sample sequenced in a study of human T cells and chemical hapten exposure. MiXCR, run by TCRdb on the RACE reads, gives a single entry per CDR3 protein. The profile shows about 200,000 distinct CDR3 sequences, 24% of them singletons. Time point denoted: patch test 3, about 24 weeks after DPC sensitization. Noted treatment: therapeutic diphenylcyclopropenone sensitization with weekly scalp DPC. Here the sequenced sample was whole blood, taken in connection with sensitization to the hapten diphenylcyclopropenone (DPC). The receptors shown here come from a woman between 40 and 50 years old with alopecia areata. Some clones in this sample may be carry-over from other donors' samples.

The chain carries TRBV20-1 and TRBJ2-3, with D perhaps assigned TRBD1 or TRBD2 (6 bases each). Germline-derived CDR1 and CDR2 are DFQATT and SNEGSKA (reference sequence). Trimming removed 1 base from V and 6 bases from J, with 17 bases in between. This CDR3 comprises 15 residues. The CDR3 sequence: CSARARGRGKDTQYF. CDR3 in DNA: TGCAGTGCTAGAGCGCGGGGCAGGGGCAAGGATACGCAGTATTTT.

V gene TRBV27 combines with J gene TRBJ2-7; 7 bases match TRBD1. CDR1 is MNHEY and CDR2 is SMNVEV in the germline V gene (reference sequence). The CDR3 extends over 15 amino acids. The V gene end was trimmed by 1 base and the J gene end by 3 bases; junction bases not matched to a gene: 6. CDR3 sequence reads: CASSLWHRGIYEQYF. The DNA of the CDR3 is TGTGCCAGCAGTTTATGGCACAGGGGCATCTACGAGCAGTACTTC.

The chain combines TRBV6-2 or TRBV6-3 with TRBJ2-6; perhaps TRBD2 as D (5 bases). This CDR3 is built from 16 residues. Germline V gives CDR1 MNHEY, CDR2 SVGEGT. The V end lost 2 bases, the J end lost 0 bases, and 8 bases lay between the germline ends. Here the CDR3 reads CASSYRGASGANVLTF. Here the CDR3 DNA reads TGTGCCAGCAGTTACCGGGGTGCCTCTGGGGCCAACGTCCTGACTTTC.

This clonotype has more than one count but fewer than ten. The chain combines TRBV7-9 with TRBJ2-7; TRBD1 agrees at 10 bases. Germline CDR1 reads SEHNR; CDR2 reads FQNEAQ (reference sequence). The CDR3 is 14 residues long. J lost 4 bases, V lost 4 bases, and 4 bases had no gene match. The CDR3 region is CASSSGTGVYEQYF. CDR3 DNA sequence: TGTGCCAGCAGCTCCGGGACAGGGGTGTACGAGCAGTACTTC.

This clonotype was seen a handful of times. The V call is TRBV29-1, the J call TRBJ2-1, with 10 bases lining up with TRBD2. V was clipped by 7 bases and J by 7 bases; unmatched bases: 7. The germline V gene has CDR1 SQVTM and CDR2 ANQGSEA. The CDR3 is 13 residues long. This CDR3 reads CSATSGRYNEQFF. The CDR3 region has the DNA TGCAGCGCGACTAGCGGGCGCTATAATGAGCAGTTCTTC.

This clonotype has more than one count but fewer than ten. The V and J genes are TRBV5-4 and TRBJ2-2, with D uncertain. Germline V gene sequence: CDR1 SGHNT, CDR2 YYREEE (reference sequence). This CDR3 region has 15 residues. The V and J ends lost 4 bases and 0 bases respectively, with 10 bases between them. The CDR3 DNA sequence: TGTGCCAGCAGCCCCTCGGCAGCGAACACCGGGGAGCTGTTTTTT. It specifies CASSPSAANTGELFF.

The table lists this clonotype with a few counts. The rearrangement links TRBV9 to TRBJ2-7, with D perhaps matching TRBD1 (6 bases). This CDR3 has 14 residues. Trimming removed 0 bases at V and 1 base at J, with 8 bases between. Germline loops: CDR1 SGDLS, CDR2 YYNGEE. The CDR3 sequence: CASSVAGASYEQYF. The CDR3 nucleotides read TGTGCCAGCAGCGTAGCAGGGGCGTCCTACGAGCAGTACTTC.

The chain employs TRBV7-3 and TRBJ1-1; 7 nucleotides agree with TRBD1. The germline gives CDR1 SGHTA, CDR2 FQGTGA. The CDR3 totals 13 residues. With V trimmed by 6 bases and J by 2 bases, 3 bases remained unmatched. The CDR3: CASSTGANTEAFF. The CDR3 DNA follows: TGTGCCAGCAGTACAGGGGCTAACACTGAAGCTTTCTTT.

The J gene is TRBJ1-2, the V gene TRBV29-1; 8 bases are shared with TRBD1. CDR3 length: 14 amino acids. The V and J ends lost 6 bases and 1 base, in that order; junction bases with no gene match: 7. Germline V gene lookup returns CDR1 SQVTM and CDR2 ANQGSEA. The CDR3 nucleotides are TGCAGCGTAAATAAGGGACAGGTTAACTATGGCTACACCTTC. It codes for CSVNKGQVNYGYTF.